This T cell receptor (beta chain) comes out of a study of graft-versus-host responses after intestinal transplantation. For the study at large: Induction using anti-thymocyte globulin, followed by tacrolimus and steroids for about 3 years, was given to all recipients. The study, taken as a whole, reports: Allografts of patients with graft-donor T cell macrochimerism showed high graft-versus-host to host-versus-graft clone ratios.

Generated by immunoSEQ multiplex PCR, the TCRdb table keeps only in-frame clones and is missing some. The sample has 20,000 or so clones, less than 40% seen once. CDR1 and CDR2 from the germline V gene are MDHEN and SYDVKM. CDR3 length: 15 amino acids. Germline trimming cut 5 bases from V and 6 bases from J; bases unmatched to any gene: 10. Responders (about 200,000, CFSE-labeled) were co-plated with about 200,000 irradiated, violet-dye-labeled stimulators. CD4 and CD8 responders that proliferated in the reaction were FACS-sorted. This specimen consisted of alloreactive CD8+ T cells from a mixed lymphocyte reaction culture, obtained before intestinal transplant. Stated subset: CFSE-low proliferating T cells sorted from approximately 6-day pre-transplant mixed lymphocyte reaction (GvH or HvG direction). The chain uses TRBV28 and TRBJ2-3; 8 bases align to TRBD2. This clonotype was sampled from a human patient who received an intestinal transplant. CDR3: CASSRPSGQSDTQYF. The CDR3 DNA reads as TGTGCCAGCAGTCGGCCTAGCGGGCAGTCGGATACGCAGTATTTT.